This TCR beta chain emerged from a study of PD-1 blockade in classical Hodgkin lymphoma. Every patient experienced relapse after autologous stem cell transplantation, and brentuximab vedotin exposure varied. On this clone itself: No antigen is known for it.

General study results and limits: Significantly greater TCR diversity emerged by C4D1 in CD4+ cells but not CD8+ cells. Reported baseline diversity: healthy donors highest, relapsed/refractory patients lowest.

Measured with immunoSEQ multiplex PCR; TCRdb has only the in-frame clones, and not every one. The sample has over 45,000 clones, around 67% seen once; the top ten hold roughly 16%. The CDR3 has 15 amino acids. Losses at the gene ends were 7 bases for V and 7 bases for J; bases not matched to a gene: 11. Germline CDR1 reads SEHNR; CDR2 reads FQNEAQ (reference sequence). The sequenced sample was peripheral blood mononuclear cells (PBMCs), obtained before the second cycle of nivolumab. The chain joins TRBV7-9 to TRBJ2-1, with TRBD1 matching 9 bases. The sequence came from a human donor with classical Hodgkin lymphoma. The CDR3 coding sequence is TGTGCCAGCAAACCGGGACAGGGTTCTCTAAATGAGCAGTTCTTC. Translated, it gives CASKPGQGSLNEQFF. Complete variable domain (other parts from reference TRBV7-9 and TRBJ2-1): DTGVSQNPRHKITKRGQNVTFRCDPISEHNRLYWYRQTLGQGPEFLTYFQNEAQLEKSRLLSDRFSAERPKGSFSTLEIQRTEQGDSAMYLCASKPGQGSLNEQFFGPGTRLTVL.